This T cell receptor beta chain was captured in a study of T cells in localized non-small cell lung cancer. Clones were read by immunoSEQ multiplex PCR, and TCRdb kept only the in-frame ones, dropping some. The profile covers 45,000 or so clones, with about 86% appearing a single time and 2% to 2.5% taken by the ten largest. As for this clone: Its cognate antigen is unknown.

V was pared by 5 bases and J by 4 bases, with 3 bases between. From germline, CDR1 is SEHNR and CDR2 FQNEAQ (reference sequence). This CDR3 is 11 amino acids long. General study findings and limits: Uninvolved adjacent lung had the highest recorded T cell clonality, with tumor below it.

This TCR derives from a man aged 35-75 years with stage II lung adenocarcinoma. The sequencing here drew on PBMCs, taken before any cancer treatment. The chain has TRBV7-9 and TRBJ2-1; D is unclear. This CDR3 reads CASSTYNEQFF. In DNA form, the CDR3 reads TGTGCCAGCAGCACTTACAATGAGCAGTTCTTC.